These 27 T cell receptor beta chains were sequenced from one sample in a study of blood T cells in healthy people across ages. A second PCR of roughly 7 to 11 cycles used a sample-barcoded 5' primer and a J-beta primer mix. In TCRdb, the 5' RACE reads were re-called with MiXCR into one record per CDR3 protein. Here the sample spans roughly 900,000 distinct CDR3 sequences, about 28% being singletons. Specimen: blood. These receptors all come from a woman of 80 years or more in good health.

The CDR3 sequence: CASSQVPGMIEKLFF. As DNA, the CDR3 is TGCGCCAGCAGCCAAGTACCAGGGATGATTGAAAAACTGTTTTTT. The J gene is TRBJ1-4, the V gene TRBV4-1; D might be TRBD1 (5 bases). This CDR3 region has 15 residues. V was trimmed by 1 base and J by 7 bases, leaving 13 bases between them. Germline values: CDR1 MGHRA, CDR2 YSYEKL.

This clonotype was recorded many times. This chain links TRBV10-3 with TRBJ2-5; 9 positions match TRBD1. V dropped 6 bases and J dropped 4; count of bases not matched to a gene: 6. The germline CDR1 and CDR2 sequences are ENHRY and SYGVKD. This CDR3 region has 14 residues. The CDR3 bases are TGTGCCATCAGCCCCCAGACAGGGGGAGAGACCCAGTACTTC. It codes for CAISPQTGGETQYF.

V and J are TRBV7-2 and TRBJ1-1; maybe TRBD1 (6 bases). Germline V gives CDR1 SGHTA, CDR2 FQGNSA. The CDR3 sequence is 14 residues long. V lost 7 bases and J lost 5, with 17 bases in between. CDR3 protein: CASTRGGRQTEAFF. The CDR3 nucleotides read TGTGCCAGCACGAGGGGGGGGCGCCAAACTGAAGCTTTCTTT.

With respect to this clonotype: Germline and junction disagree at one end, which may indicate a read error. This rearrangement joins TRBV5-3 to TRBJ2-3, with D perhaps given as TRBD1 or TRBD2 (5 bases each). TRBV5-3 is an ORF for which the function is uncertain. CDR3 length: 17 residues. The DNA of the CDR3 is TGTGCCAGCAGCTTAGTCCCTGGGACGGGGTTTGAAGATACGCAGTATTTT. This gives the protein CASSLVPGTGFEDTQYF.

This clonotype has at least ten counts. The chain uses TRBV10-3 and TRBJ1-2; possibly TRBD1 for D (6 bases). The CDR3 has 13 residues. CDR1 is ENHRY, CDR2 SYGVKD, per germline. With 4 bases removed from V and 8 bases from J, the gap between germline ends came to 14 bases. CDR3 nucleotide sequence: TGTGCCATCAGTGTAGACAGGTCGCGGGGCTACACCTTC. It yields the protein CAISVDRSRGYTF.

For this clonotype: Germline and junction disagree at one end, which may indicate a read error. V is TRBV7-9 and J is TRBJ2-1; maybe TRBD2 (6 bases). CDR1 is SEHNR, CDR2 FQNEAQ, per germline (reference sequence). This CDR3 has 18 residues. The CDR3 DNA sequence: TGTTCCAGCAGCACTCCCGGGACTCCCAAGGTACCCTACAATGAGCAGTTCTTC. Encoded protein: CSSSTPGTPKVPYNEQFF. The variable domain in full, with the rest retrieved from reference TRBV7-9 and TRBJ2-1, is DTGVSQNPRHKITKRGQNVTFRCDPISEHNRLYWYRQTLGQGPEFLTYFQNEAQLEKSRLLSDRFSAERPKGSFSTLEIQRTEQGDSAMYLCSSSTPGTPKVPYNEQFFGPGTRLTVL.

In its sample, this clonotype was seen a few times. The chain recombines TRBV27 with TRBJ1-1, with D possibly being TRBD1 (5 bases). Germline assignment: CDR1 MNHEY and CDR2 SMNVEV (reference sequence). The CDR3 is 14 residues long. V lost 3 bases to trimming and J lost 4 bases, with 12 bases between them. The CDR3 here is CASSFAGEGTEAFF. Here the CDR3 DNA reads TGTGCCAGCAGTTTTGCGGGGGAAGGCACTGAAGCTTTCTTT.

At least ten counts were recorded for this clonotype. The gene calls are TRBV13 and TRBJ2-7; D is possibly TRBD1 (6 bases). The CDR3 extends over 14 amino acids. CDR1 is PRHDT, CDR2 FYEKMQ, per germline (reference sequence). V was shortened by 2 bases and J by 4 bases, with 12 bases between the two germline ends. CDR3 nucleotides: TGTGCCAGCAGCTTAAGAACAGGGTTATACGAGCAGTACTTC. It yields the protein CASSLRTGLYEQYF.

In this sample, this clonotype turned up many times. In DNA, the CDR3 is TGTGCCAGCAGTAGCCAGAGGGTTCGCTACAATGAGCAGTTCTTC. Its protein is CASSSQRVRYNEQFF. This rearrangement joins TRBV6-2 or TRBV6-3 to TRBJ2-1; a weak D match, TRBD2 (5 bases). This CDR3 is built from 15 residues. CDR1 and CDR2 (germline): MNHEY, SVGEGT. Trimming left V 5 bases short and J 3 bases short, with 14 bases between.

This clonotype was seen repeatedly, ten times or more. The chain is built from TRBV5-1 and TRBJ2-3; 9 bases are shared with TRBD2. The germline V gene has CDR1 SGHRS and CDR2 YFSETQ. With 0 bases clipped from V and 2 bases from J, the junction kept 4 bases outside the gene matches. The CDR3 is 16 residues long. The CDR3 spells CASSLDLAGPTDTQYF. CDR3 coding DNA: TGCGCCAGCAGCTTGGATCTAGCGGGGCCCACAGATACGCAGTATTTT.

The sample holds many counts of this clonotype. The chain links TRBV20-1 to TRBJ1-6, with 8 positions matching TRBD1. The V gene end was trimmed by 6 bases and the J gene end by 7 bases; junction bases not matched to a gene: 11. Germline CDR1 is DFQATT and CDR2 is SNEGSKA (reference sequence). The CDR3 sequence is 15 residues long. The CDR3 DNA reads TGCAGTGCCAGTACAGGGGGTGTAACGAATTCACCCCTCCACTTT. Translated, it gives CSASTGGVTNSPLHF.

Turning to this clonotype: This may be a read error: a much more frequent sequence differs by one nucleotide. This rearrangement joins TRBV29-1 to TRBJ1-1; no firm D call. The germline gives CDR1 SQVTM, CDR2 ANQGSEA. This CDR3 spans 13 amino acids. In DNA, the CDR3 is TGCAGCGTTGCGGTGGGCTATAACACTGATGCTTTCTTT. Translated: CSVAVGYNTDAFF. The entire variable domain, with the rest obtained from reference TRBV29-1 and TRBJ1-1, is as follows: SAVISQKPSRDICQRGTSLTIQCQVDSQVTMMFWYRQQPGQSLTLIATANQGSEATYESGFVIDKFPISRPNLTFSTLTVSNMSPEDSSIYLCSVAVGYNTDAFFGQGTRLTVV.

This clonotype has a count of ten or more. The rearrangement links TRBV6-1 to TRBJ1-5, with D unclear. The CDR3 spans 15 residues. Between the trimmed V and J ends, which lost 7 bases and 1 base, there was a span of 14 bases. CDR1 MNHNS and CDR2 SASEGT come from the germline V gene. CDR3 sequence reads: CASTPVWNSNQPQHF. CDR3 nucleotide sequence: TGTGCCAGCACCCCCGTGTGGAACAGCAATCAGCCCCAGCATTTT.

This clonotype has ten or more counts. This chain joins TRBV4-3 and TRBJ2-5; D is ambiguous. CDR3 length: 17 residues. Germline CDR1 LGHNA, CDR2 YSLEER. Trimming left V 1 base short and J 4 bases short, with 19 bases between. For the CDR3, the DNA is TGCGCCAGCAGCCAAGGGAAAGTCACCCGTCGGACAGAGACCCAGTACTTC. This encodes CASSQGKVTRRTETQYF.

V and J are TRBV19 and TRBJ1-5; TRBD1 matches at 7 bases. The CDR3 runs to 16 residues. Germline CDR1 and CDR2: LNHDA and SQIVND (reference sequence). Trimming cost V 3 bases and J 1 base; bases outside gene matches: 6. In DNA form, the CDR3 reads TGTGCCAGTAGTATGCAGGGGGTGAGAAGCAATCAGCCCCAGCATTTT. This translates into CASSMQGVRSNQPQHF.

This clonotype was observed at least ten times. The chain employs TRBV6-6 and TRBJ2-5; maybe TRBD2 (5 bases). This CDR3 is 16 amino acids long. V was pared by 2 bases and J by 2 bases, with 15 bases between. From germline, CDR1 is MNHNY and CDR2 SVGAGI (reference sequence). The CDR3 bases are TGTGCCAGCAGTTACGTTCGACACCGACTACAAGAGACCCAGTACTTC. Protein sequence: CASSYVRHRLQETQYF.

The V gene is TRBV5-1, the J gene TRBJ1-1; D is possibly TRBD1 (5 bases). Germline CDR1 is SGHRS and CDR2 is YFSETQ. The CDR3 is made up of 16 amino acids. V lost 5 bases to trimming and J lost 7 bases, with 24 bases between them. DNA for the CDR3: TGCGCCAGCAGGGAGGCGGTGGGATCATGGGGCGGTGAAGCTTTCTTT. The encoded protein is CASREAVGSWGGEAFF.

About this clonotype: A much larger clone is a single base away; this may be a read error. The chain links TRBV24-1 to TRBJ2-3; D is possibly TRBD1 or TRBD2 (5 bases each). CDR1 and CDR2 from the germline V gene are KGHDR and SFDVKD. This CDR3 region has 14 residues. This CDR3 reads CATSPARGTDAQYF. The CDR3 DNA sequence: TGTGCCACCAGTCCGGCACGGGGCACAGATGCGCAGTATTTT.

The chain is built from TRBV6-5 and TRBJ1-6; 8 nucleotides match TRBD1. V was pared by 5 bases and J by 9 bases, with 9 bases of the junction left unmatched. The CDR3 consists of 15 residues. CDR1 and CDR2 (germline): MNHEY, SVGAGI. CDR3 in amino acids: CASSLTGTGSSPLHF. The CDR3 nucleotides read TGTGCCAGCAGTCTGACCGGGACAGGAAGTTCACCCCTCCACTTT.

This clonotype came up a few times. Being one base from a much bigger clone, this may be a read error. The rearrangement links TRBV20-1 to TRBJ2-5, with D perhaps assigned TRBD1 or TRBD2 (5 bases each). The CDR3 loop spans 12 amino acids. V was cut by 6 bases and J by 5 bases, with 13 bases left in between. CDR1 and CDR2 from the germline V gene are DFQATT and SNEGSKA (reference sequence). CDR3 sequence (DNA): TGCAGTGCCGAGTGGGGGTGGGAGACCCAGTACTTC. Translation gives CSAEWGWETQYF.

In this sample, this clonotype turned up many times. The DNA for the CDR3 is TGTGCCAGCGGACTAGCGGGGGGCGGCATCAATGAGCAGTTCTTC. It encodes CASGLAGGGINEQFF. This chain joins TRBV7-9 and TRBJ2-1; 14 bases are shared with TRBD2. Per the germline V gene, CDR1 is SEHNR and CDR2 is FQNEAQ (reference sequence). The V gene end was trimmed by 8 bases and the J gene end by 6 bases; junction bases not matched to a gene: 6. The CDR3 totals 15 residues.

This clonotype was counted many times. A read error may produce the germline difference seen at one junction end. The rearrangement uses TRBV5-1 and TRBJ1-2; D is ambiguous. Germline assignment: CDR1 SGHRS and CDR2 YFSETQ. The CDR3 length is 11 residues. CDR3 sequence (DNA): TGCGCCAGCAGATTGGAGACTGGCTACACCTTC. This codes for CASRLETGYTF.

This clonotype has a count of ten or more. The rearrangement links TRBV7-8 to TRBJ1-1; D ambiguous. The V end was cut by 5 bases, the J end by 3 bases, with 13 bases between. Looked up from germline, CDR1 is SGHVS and CDR2 is FQNEAQ. The CDR3 extends over 14 amino acids. CDR3 loop: CASSPGSRYTEAFF. The CDR3, as DNA: TGTGCCAGCAGCCCCGGGAGCCGGTACACTGAAGCTTTCTTT.

This clonotype was picked up many times. The rearrangement joins TRBV10-3 to TRBJ1-2; 7 bases map to TRBD1. Germline V CDR1 and CDR2: ENHRY, SYGVKD. The length of the CDR3 is 13 residues. J lost 4 bases, V lost 7 bases, and 6 bases had no gene match. CDR3 in DNA: TGTGCCATCACCCCCACAGGGGTCTATGGCTACACCTTC. As protein: CAITPTGVYGYTF.

CDR3: CSAGAAGRSSYEQYF. CDR3 bases: TGCAGTGCCGGGGCGGCAGGGAGAAGCTCCTACGAGCAGTACTTC. The genes are TRBV20-1 and TRBJ2-7; D is tentatively TRBD1 or TRBD2 (5 bases each). V was shortened by 6 bases and J by 0 bases, with 18 bases between the two germline ends. CDR1 DFQATT and CDR2 SNEGSKA come from the germline V gene (reference sequence). The CDR3 totals 15 residues.

The genes are TRBV3-1 and TRBJ2-2, with D perhaps TRBD1 (5 bases). CDR1 and CDR2 (germline): LGHDT, YNNKEL (reference sequence). The V end lost 1 base, the J end lost 6 bases, and 15 bases lay between the germline ends. The CDR3 is 16 amino acids. CDR3 DNA sequence: TGTGCCAGCAGCCAAGTTGCGCAGGGTTTATCCGGGGAGCTGTTTTTT. Residues: CASSQVAQGLSGELFF.

V and J are TRBV30 and TRBJ2-1; 9 bases match TRBD2. The CDR3 is 17 amino acids. The V gene's germline CDR1 is GTSNPN and CDR2 SVGIG (reference sequence). Unmatched junction bases numbered 12, after V lost 3 bases and J lost 3 bases. The CDR3 spells CAWRMAAGGPYYNEQFF. CDR3 DNA sequence: TGTGCCTGGAGGATGGCTGCGGGGGGGCCGTACTACAATGAGCAGTTCTTC. Complete variable domain (other parts from reference TRBV30 and TRBJ2-1): SQTIHQWPATLVQPVGSPLSLECTVEGTSNPNLYWYRQAAGRGLQLLFYSVGIGQISSEVPQNLSASRPQDRQFILSSKKLLLSDSGFYLCAWRMAAGGPYYNEQFFGPGTRLTVL.